The following is a T cell receptor (beta chain) sequence with its context. Its antigen remains unknown. This sample is part of a study of shared clonotypes between healthy human individuals. Study observations and caveats: Memory subsets generally showed lower estimated richness than naive subsets. Rarefaction analysis demonstrated incomplete sorted-subset sequencing notwithstanding large depth.

Profiling relied on immunoSEQ multiplex PCR, and the TCRdb table lists in-frame clones only, not all of them. The table shows about 2.3 million clones, with about nine tenths occurring only once. V lost 0 bases, J lost 5 bases, and 8 bases stayed unmatched. The CDR3 consists of 15 residues. Germline CDR1 is SGDLS and CDR2 is YYNGEE. Source material: naive CD4+ T cells from PBMCs. Subset denoted: CD45RA+ positively selected. This chain joins TRBV9 and TRBJ2-7; TRBD2 matches 7 bases. The receptor was derived from a man between 18 and 29 years old in good health. Some clones in this sample may be carry-over from other donors' samples. In nucleotides, the CDR3 is TGTGCCAGCAGCGTAGCCCCCAGTGGGAGGGACGAGCAGTACTTC. Protein: CASSVAPSGRDEQYF.